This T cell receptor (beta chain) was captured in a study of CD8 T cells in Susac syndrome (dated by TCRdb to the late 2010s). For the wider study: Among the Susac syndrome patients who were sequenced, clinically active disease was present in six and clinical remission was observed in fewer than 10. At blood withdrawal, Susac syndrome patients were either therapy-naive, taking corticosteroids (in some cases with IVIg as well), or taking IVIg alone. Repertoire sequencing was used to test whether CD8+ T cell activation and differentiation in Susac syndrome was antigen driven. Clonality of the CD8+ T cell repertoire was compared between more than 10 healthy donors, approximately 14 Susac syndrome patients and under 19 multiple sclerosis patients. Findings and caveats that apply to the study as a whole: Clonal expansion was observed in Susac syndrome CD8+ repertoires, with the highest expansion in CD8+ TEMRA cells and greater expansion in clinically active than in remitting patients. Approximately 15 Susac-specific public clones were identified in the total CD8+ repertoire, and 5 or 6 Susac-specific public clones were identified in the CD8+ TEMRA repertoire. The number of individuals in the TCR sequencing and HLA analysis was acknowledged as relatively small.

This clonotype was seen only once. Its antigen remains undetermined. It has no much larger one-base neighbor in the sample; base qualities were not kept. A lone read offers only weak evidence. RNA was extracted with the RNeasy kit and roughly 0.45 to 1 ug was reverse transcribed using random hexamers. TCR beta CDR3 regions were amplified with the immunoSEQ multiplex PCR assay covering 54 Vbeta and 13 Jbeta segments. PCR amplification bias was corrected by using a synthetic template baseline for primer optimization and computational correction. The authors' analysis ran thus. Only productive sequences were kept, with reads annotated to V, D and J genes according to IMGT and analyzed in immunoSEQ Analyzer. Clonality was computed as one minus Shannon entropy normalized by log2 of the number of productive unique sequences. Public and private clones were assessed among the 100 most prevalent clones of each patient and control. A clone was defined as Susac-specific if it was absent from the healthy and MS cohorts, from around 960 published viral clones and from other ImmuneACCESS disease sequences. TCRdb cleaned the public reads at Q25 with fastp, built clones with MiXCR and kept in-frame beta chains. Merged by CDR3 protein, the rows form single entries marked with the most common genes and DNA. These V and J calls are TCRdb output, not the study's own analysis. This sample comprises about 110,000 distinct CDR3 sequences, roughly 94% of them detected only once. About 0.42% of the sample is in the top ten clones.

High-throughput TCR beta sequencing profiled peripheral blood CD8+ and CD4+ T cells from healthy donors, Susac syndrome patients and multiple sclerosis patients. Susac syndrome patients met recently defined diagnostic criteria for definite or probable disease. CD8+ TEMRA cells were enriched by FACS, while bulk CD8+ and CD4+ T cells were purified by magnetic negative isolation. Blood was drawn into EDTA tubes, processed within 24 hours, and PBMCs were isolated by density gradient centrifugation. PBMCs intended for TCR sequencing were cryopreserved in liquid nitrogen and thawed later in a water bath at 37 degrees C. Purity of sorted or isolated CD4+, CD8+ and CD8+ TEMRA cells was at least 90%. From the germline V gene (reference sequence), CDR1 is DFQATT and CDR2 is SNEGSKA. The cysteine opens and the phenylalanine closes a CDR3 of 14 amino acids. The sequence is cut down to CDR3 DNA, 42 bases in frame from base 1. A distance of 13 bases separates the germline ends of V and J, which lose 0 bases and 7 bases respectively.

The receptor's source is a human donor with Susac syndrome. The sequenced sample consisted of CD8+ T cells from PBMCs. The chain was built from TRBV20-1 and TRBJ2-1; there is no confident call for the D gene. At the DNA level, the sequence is TGCAGTGCTAGAGATTTACACCCTGGAAATGAGCAGTTCTTC. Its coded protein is CSARDLHPGNEQFF.